Sequencing of this T cell receptor (beta chain) was carried out in a study of cytomegalovirus exposure and HLA in healthy donors. Produced via immunoSEQ multiplex PCR; TCRdb's table is partial and in-frame only. This repertoire shows around 190,000 clones, roughly 86% found once; its top ten account for 7.2%. The study drew the donors from its approximately 110-subject validation cohort, separate from the approximately 700-subject first cohort. This CDR3 is 15 amino acids long. V was shortened by 9 bases and J by 4 bases, with 21 bases between the two germline ends. The germline V gene has CDR1 LNHDA and CDR2 SQIVND (reference sequence).

Sequencing was done on a sample of PBMCs. The rearrangement joins TRBV19 to TRBJ1-1; D ambiguous. The sequence was obtained from a man aged 25-45 years in good health and CMV-seropositive. CDR3 loop: CASGKGREGSTEAFF. The CDR3 region has the DNA TGTGCCAGCGGCAAAGGTCGAGAGGGAAGCACTGAAGCTTTCTTT.